This passage covers 28 T cell receptor beta chains from one sample sequenced in a study of Graves' ophthalmopathy and Graves' hyperthyroidism. The authors amplified TCR beta CDR3 regions, and they did so from RNA transcripts for repertoire sequencing. HTBI primers primed a first-round RT-PCR, and a second-round multiplex PCR followed. TCRdb fed the multiplex PCR reads into MiXCR, producing one record per CDR3 protein. This table has hundreds of thousands of distinct CDR3 sequences, 35% to 45% appearing once. The sequencing sample was made of peripheral blood. These receptors were obtained from an adult man with Graves' ophthalmopathy.

The sample holds many counts of this clonotype. This chain uses TRBV10-2 with TRBJ1-1; the D gene is possibly TRBD1 (5 bases). V was cut by 6 bases and J by 4 bases, with 12 bases left in between. CDR1 and CDR2 (germline): WSHSY, SAAADI. The CDR3 runs 13 residues. The CDR3 DNA is TGCGCCAGCAGGCGGGGGGAGCGCACTGAAGCTTTCTTT. As protein: CASRRGERTEAFF.

This chain connects TRBV7-6 to TRBJ1-4; D possibly corresponds to TRBD1 (6 bases). The CDR3 is 16 amino acids. The V and J ends lost 2 bases and 0 bases respectively, with 10 bases between them. Germline V gives CDR1 SGHVS, CDR2 FNYEAQ. Here the CDR3 reads CASSLLGAATNEKLFF. The DNA for the CDR3 is TGTGCCAGCAGCTTATTGGGGGCAGCAACTAATGAAAAACTGTTTTTT.

Note on this clonotype: The junction differs from germline at one of its ends, possibly a read error. This rearrangement joins TRBV5-1 to TRBJ2-5; perhaps TRBD1 as D (6 bases). This CDR3 is 16 amino acids long. The germline V gene encodes CDR1 SGHRS and CDR2 YFSETQ. CDR3 DNA: TGTGCCAGCGGCTTAGGAGTTAGGGGGATAGATGAGACCCAGTACTTC. Protein sequence: CASGLGVRGIDETQYF.

This chain joins TRBV5-4 and TRBJ1-4; D unclear. The CDR3 is 15 amino acids. Trimming shortened V by 3 bases and J by 4 bases, and 13 bases separated the two germline ends. Germline V gene sequence: CDR1 SGHNT, CDR2 YYREEE (reference sequence). The CDR3 region has the DNA TGTGCCAGCAGCTCATCTCCGGGGAATAATGAAAAACTGTTTTTT. This translates into CASSSSPGNNEKLFF.

This clonotype was detected only a few times. The chain recombines TRBV5-1 with TRBJ2-7; TRBD2 might be the D (6 bases). The CDR3 sequence is 14 residues long. Germline-derived CDR1 and CDR2 are SGHRS and YFSETQ. The V end was cut by 4 bases, the J end by 3 bases, with 14 bases between. CDR3 nucleotide sequence: TGCGCCAGCAGCCTGGGACTGAGAAACTACGAGCAGTACTTC. Translated, it gives CASSLGLRNYEQYF.

Only one count was recorded for this clonotype. This may be a read error, as it is one base from a much larger clone. The genes are TRBV7-9 and TRBJ1-1; 7 positions match TRBD1. CDR3 size: 16 residues. Germline V gene data show CDR1 as SEHNR and CDR2 as FQNEAQ (reference sequence). V lost 6 bases, J lost 1 base, and 11 bases stayed unmatched. The CDR3 here is CASRPDRVNGNTEAFF. The CDR3 DNA reads TGTGCCAGCAGGCCCGACAGGGTTAATGGGAACACTGAAGCTTTCTTT.

This chain joins TRBV25-1 and TRBJ1-4; weak D call: TRBD1 (6 bases). V was trimmed by 4 bases and J by 6 bases, leaving 27 bases between them. The CDR3 extends over 19 amino acids. Germline CDR1 MGHDK, CDR2 SYGVNS. The CDR3 nucleotides read TGTGCCAGCAGTGCTGGAGGTCGGGGGGCTGTTAATAGAGATGAAAAACTGTTTTTT. Protein: CASSAGGRGAVNRDEKLFF.

This chain links TRBV10-2 with TRBJ1-3; D is ambiguous. Trimming cost V 2 bases and J 4 bases, with 6 bases left between them. Per germline, CDR1 WSHSY and CDR2 SAAADI. The CDR3 extends over 13 amino acids. The CDR3 DNA is TGCGCCAGCAGTGAGGGATGGGGAAACACCATATATTTT. Encoded protein: CASSEGWGNTIYF.

This clonotype has more than one count but fewer than ten. The chain carries TRBV7-9 and TRBJ2-7; 7 bases are shared with TRBD1. The germline gives CDR1 SEHNR, CDR2 FQNEAQ (reference sequence). This CDR3 has 17 amino acids. V shed 4 bases and J 3 bases; nucleotides not matched to a gene: 15. CDR3 DNA: TGTGCCAGCAGCTCTTCCCTCTCCGGGACAGTTCTCTACGAGCAGTACTTC. This sequence encodes CASSSSLSGTVLYEQYF.

This clonotype was recorded a few times. The chain combines TRBV5-5 with TRBJ1-2, with D perhaps matching TRBD1 (5 bases). The germline CDR1 and CDR2 sequences are SGHKS and YYEKEE (reference sequence). The CDR3 spans 16 residues. Trimming removed 1 base at V and 0 bases at J, with 13 bases between. CDR3 DNA sequence: TGTGCCAGCAGCTTGTGGGGCAGGCCCTCTAACTATGGCTACACCTTC. This encodes CASSLWGRPSNYGYTF. Full variable domain (outside the CDR3, taken from reference TRBV5-5 and TRBJ1-2): DAGVTQSPTHLIKTRGQQVTLRCSPISGHKSVSWYQQVLGQGPQFIFQYYEKEERGRGNFPDRFSARQFPNYSSELNVNALLLGDSALYLCASSLWGRPSNYGYTFGSGTRLTVV.

The chain is built from TRBV19 and TRBJ1-5, with TRBD1 as a possible D gene (6 bases). This CDR3 has 16 amino acids. The V gene's germline CDR1 is LNHDA and CDR2 SQIVND (reference sequence). The germline V and J ends were trimmed by 5 bases and 0 bases, with 14 bases remaining between them. CDR3 coding DNA: TGTGCCAGTAGTCGAGGGACACTCTATAGCAATCAGCCCCAGCATTTT. Its translation is CASSRGTLYSNQPQHF. The full variable domain, in which reference TRBV19 and TRBJ1-5 provide the parts outside the CDR3, is DGGITQSPKYLFRKEGQNVTLSCEQNLNHDAMYWYRQDPGQGLRLIYYSQIVNDFQKGDIAEGYSVSREKKESFPLTVTSAQKNPTAFYLCASSRGTLYSNQPQHFGDGTRLSIL.

The CDR3 DNA is TGTGCCAGCAGCTCTCTCCCCGGGACAGGGGCCACCGGGGAGCTGTTTTTT. Its translation is CASSSLPGTGATGELFF. V is TRBV10-3 and J is TRBJ2-2; 10 bases line up with TRBD1. This CDR3 has 17 amino acids. Trimming removed 10 bases from V and 4 bases from J; junction bases left unmatched: 15. Germline V gene sequence: CDR1 ENHRY, CDR2 SYGVKD.

This clonotype came up a few times. The V gene is TRBV6-1, the J gene TRBJ2-2; D may be TRBD1 (5 bases). Germline CDR1 MNHNS, CDR2 SASEGT. The CDR3 has 14 residues. Trimming left V 6 bases short and J 6 bases short, with 14 bases between. CDR3: CASRKGLEAGELFF. The CDR3 DNA sequence: TGTGCCAGCAGGAAGGGGCTCGAAGCCGGGGAGCTGTTTTTT.

This sequence joins TRBV7-8 and TRBJ2-7; D call uncertain. CDR1 and CDR2 (germline): SGHVS, FQNEAQ. This CDR3 is built from 14 residues. V dropped 5 bases and J dropped 2 bases, with 13 bases sitting between them. Here the CDR3 reads CASSQGWLAYEQYF. CDR3 DNA sequence: TGTGCCAGCAGCCAAGGATGGTTAGCCTACGAGCAGTACTTC.

This sequence joins TRBV5-6 and TRBJ1-1, with a possible D match to TRBD1 (5 bases). The CDR3 runs 14 residues. V dropped 6 bases and J dropped 0 bases, with 12 bases sitting between them. The V gene's germline CDR1 is SGHDT and CDR2 YYEEEE. The CDR3 DNA is TGTGCCAGCAACCGAAGGGGTTTGAACACTGAAGCTTTCTTT. Its protein product is CASNRRGLNTEAFF.

This clonotype was picked up many times. The chain recombines TRBV5-1 with TRBJ2-7; maybe TRBD1 (6 bases). V was cut by 1 base and J by 5 bases, with 10 bases left in between. This CDR3 has 13 amino acids. Germline V gene sequence: CDR1 SGHRS, CDR2 YFSETQ. The CDR3 protein is CASSLTGPHEQYF. The CDR3 DNA reads TGCGCCAGCAGCTTGACAGGGCCCCACGAGCAGTACTTC.

To note about this clonotype: Its ends do not fully match the called genes, so a read error is possible. The J gene is TRBJ2-7, the V gene TRBV10-3, with D tentatively TRBD1 (6 bases). The V gene's germline CDR1 is ENHRY and CDR2 SYGVKD. This CDR3 comprises 14 residues. The CDR3 nucleotides read TGTGCCAGCAGTGAGGACAGAATGGTCTACGAGCAGTACTTC. Its translation: CASSEDRMVYEQYF.

In the case of this clonotype: The germline gene is not matched at one end of the junction; a read error may be the cause. The V call is TRBV29-1, the J call TRBJ1-1; D is unclear. This CDR3 comprises 13 residues. Germline loops: CDR1 SQVTM, CDR2 ANQGSEA. The CDR3 here is CSVEKPENAEAFF. In nucleotides, the CDR3 is TGCAGCGTTGAAAAGCCGGAGAACGCTGAAGCTTTCTTT. The full variable domain, in which reference TRBV29-1 and TRBJ1-1 provide the parts outside the CDR3, is SAVISQKPSRDICQRGTSLTIQCQVDSQVTMMFWYRQQPGQSLTLIATANQGSEATYESGFVIDKFPISRPNLTFSTLTVSNMSPEDSSIYLCSVEKPENAEAFFGQGTRLTVV.

The chain uses TRBV9 and TRBJ1-1; 11 bases agree with TRBD1. Germline V gene lookup returns CDR1 SGDLS and CDR2 YYNGEE. Trimming at V came to 4 bases and at J to 5 bases, leaving 7 bases not matched to a gene. This CDR3 has 15 residues. The CDR3 coding sequence is TGTGCCAGCAGCCCCGGGACAGGGGGAGGGACTGAAGCTTTCTTT. Protein: CASSPGTGGGTEAFF.

Ten or more counts support this clonotype. The genes are TRBV12-3 or TRBV12-4 and TRBJ2-5; D gene uncertain. The V gene lost 6 bases and the J gene lost 0 bases, with 11 bases spanning the gap. This CDR3 region has 14 residues. The CDR3 protein is CASRVADDQETQYF. The CDR3 DNA follows: TGTGCCAGCAGGGTGGCTGATGACCAAGAGACCCAGTACTTC.

Turning to this clonotype: A much larger clonotype is one base distant, so this may be a read error. This sequence joins TRBV11-2 and TRBJ2-7, with TRBD2 matching over 8 bases. The CDR3 covers 13 residues. The germline V gene encodes CDR1 SGHAT and CDR2 FQNNGV. The CDR3 sequence: CARSLQRESEQYF. Written as DNA, the CDR3 is TGTGCCCGCAGCCTCCAGCGGGAGAGTGAGCAGTACTTC. Complete variable domain (other parts from reference TRBV11-2 and TRBJ2-7): EAGVAQSPRYKIIEKRQSVAFWCNPISGHATLYWYQQILGQGPKLLIQFQNNGVVDDSQLPKDRFSAERLKGVDSTLKIQPAKLEDSAVYLCARSLQRESEQYFGPGTRLTVT.

This clonotype was counted ten times or more. The chain couples TRBV25-1 to TRBJ1-2; 7 bases map to TRBD1. The CDR3 totals 14 residues. The germline gives CDR1 MGHDK, CDR2 SYGVNS. Unmatched junction bases numbered 6, after V lost 2 bases and J lost 6 bases. The DNA for the CDR3 is TGTGCCAGCAGTGAACATGACAGGGTTGATGGCTACACCTTC. It yields the protein CASSEHDRVDGYTF.

This chain links TRBV29-1 with TRBJ2-7; tentatively, D is TRBD1 (5 bases). This CDR3 has 12 amino acids. The V and J ends lost 8 bases and 0 bases respectively, with 11 bases between them. Per germline, CDR1 SQVTM and CDR2 ANQGSEA. In DNA form, the CDR3 reads TGCAGCTTGGTACAGGACTCCTACGAGCAGTACTTC. As protein: CSLVQDSYEQYF.

J is TRBJ1-3 and V is TRBV7-6; D not resolved. V was cut by 6 bases and J by 6 bases, with 15 bases left in between. In germline, CDR1 is SGHVS, CDR2 FNYEAQ. The CDR3 totals 14 residues. DNA for the CDR3: TGTGCCAGCAGTCCCCGGGTCCGGGAAAACACCATATATTTT. Translating it yields CASSPRVRENTIYF.

This clonotype was picked up many times. This chain connects TRBV20-1 to TRBJ2-2, with 8 bases aligning to TRBD2. This CDR3 contains 13 residues. V shed 3 bases and J 6 bases; nucleotides not matched to a gene: 3. Germline loops: CDR1 DFQATT, CDR2 SNEGSKA (reference sequence). The CDR3 reads CSASGGASGELFF. The DNA of the CDR3 is TGCAGTGCTAGCGGGGGGGCGTCCGGGGAGCTGTTTTTT.

This clonotype has a count of ten or more. A read error may account for a junction end that differs from germline. The rearrangement links TRBV5-1 to TRBJ1-2; 8 positions agree with TRBD1. This CDR3 comprises 13 residues. CDR1 and CDR2 from the germline V gene are SGHRS and YFSETQ. Here the CDR3 reads CASSGLTDRVISF. The CDR3 DNA reads as TGCGCCAGCAGCGGACTAACGGACAGGGTAATATCCTTC. Full variable domain (outside the CDR3, taken from reference TRBV5-1 and TRBJ1-2): KAGVTQTPRYLIKTRGQQVTLSCSPISGHRSVSWYQQTPGQGLQFLFEYFSETQRNKGNFPGRFSGRQFSNSRSEMNVSTLELGDSALYLCASSGLTDRVISFGSGTRLTVV.

The chain recombines TRBV15 with TRBJ1-5; no clear D gene. The CDR3 runs to 15 residues. V dropped 0 bases and J dropped 2 bases, with 8 bases sitting between them. The germline V gene has CDR1 LNHNV and CDR2 YYDKDF (reference sequence). The CDR3 coding sequence is TGTGCCACCAGCAGAGATTGGTGGGGCAATCAGCCCCAGCATTTT. Its protein is CATSRDWWGNQPQHF.

The V gene is TRBV10-3, the J gene TRBJ1-5; the D is unclear. The CDR3 covers 13 residues. The V and J ends lost 2 bases and 4 bases respectively, with 6 bases between them. Germline CDR1 reads ENHRY; CDR2 reads SYGVKD. The CDR3 coding sequence is TGTGCCATCAGTGAGGGCAGAAATCAGCCCCAGCATTTT. The encoded protein is CAISEGRNQPQHF.